This TCR beta chain was recorded in a study of blood T cell repertoires in COVID-19 (dated by TCRdb to the early 2020s). About the study as a whole: Samples covering the acute and convalescent phases of COVID-19 were provided by collaborators in the United States, Italy and Spain. Deeply sampled blood TCRbeta repertoires from subjects exposed to, actively infected with, or recovered from COVID-19 were included in the dataset. Where available, HLA class I and class II types were taken from metadata supplied by the sample provider and were not determined by assay-based typing. The samples were drawn from the first 160 participants of the ongoing ImmuneRACE study and from 1,254 subjects provided by 6 global collaborators. The repertoires were released in a freely available public database meant as a resource for research on the immune response to SARS-CoV-2. The prospective study material was composed of cDNA or gDNA derived from T cells, B-cell-depleted T cells, or PBMCs. Sample metadata almost always included a de-identified subject ID, COVID-19 status, age in years and sex.

CDR1 and CDR2 are drawn from the germline V gene: MNHEY, SVGEGT. Germline trimming: 4 bases from V, 3 bases from J; junction bases outside gene matches: 2. The CDR3 starts with the cysteine, ends with the phenylalanine, and has 14 residues. The DNA shown is the 42-base CDR3, in frame from base 1. The immunoSEQ Assay, a bias-controlled multiplex PCR, was used to amplify TCRbeta CDR3 regions from genomic DNA. The paper's data handling went like this. The number of nucleated cells in each sample was estimated by amplification of reference gene primers within the assay. Sequence reads were collapsed and filtered to measure the absolute abundance of every unique TCRbeta CDR3 rearrangement. For each sample, productive Simpson clonality was calculated as the square root of Simpson's diversity index over productive rearrangements. The source is immuneACCESS, and TCRdb retained only in-frame sequences with V and J called. Part of the clones is not carried over; for the studies checked, unresolved V genes explain less than half of this, and the remainder is unexplained. The V and J calls and the clone size are those of that table, but D and trimming were determined from the DNA. Within this sample are approximately 270,000 clones, with over 75% of them counted one time only. The top ten constitute approximately 1.9% of the sample.

On the study overall, not on this receptor specifically: The quantity of clinical and demographic metadata differed by source and by participant and was supplied without curation.

The sample holds a few counts of this clone. The antigen it binds to is not known. Base-call qualities are not available, and no considerably larger clone is one nucleotide away. Participants in the prospective study were enrolled through a virtual design, were aged roughly 18 to 100 years, and lived in approximately 25 United States geographic areas. In the prospective study, participants were assigned to cohorts based on the clinical history participants reported in a screening survey and a study questionnaire. Recovered participants in ImmuneRACE Cohort 3 were defined as having two consecutive negative NP/OP PCR tests, clearance from a healthcare professional, or resolution of symptoms. In the prospective study, mobile phlebotomists collected whole blood, serum and a nasopharyngeal or oropharyngeal swab from each participant. Prospective study participants could optionally give additional blood draws and questionnaires over an approximately two-month period. Before DNA extraction, prospective study blood samples were shipped either frozen or at room temperature.

The sequence was collected from a woman in her forties or fifties who had recovered from COVID-19. Sequenced: PBMCs or T cells enriched from blood (not recorded which). The sequence joins TRBV6-2 or TRBV6-3 to TRBJ2-2, and TRBD1 aligns with 7 junction nucleotides. The CDR3 is CASSFGTDTGELFF. At the DNA level, the sequence is TGTGCCAGCAGTTTCGGGACAGACACCGGGGAGCTGTTTTTT.